The 22 T cell receptor beta chains reported below all come from one sample, sequenced in a study of control samples from healthy donors and cancer patients. Sequencing used immunoSEQ multiplex PCR; TCRdb keeps in-frame clones, though not all of them. In the table there are approximately 230,000 clones, almost 85% of which are singletons. The sample comprised PBMCs. These receptors all stem from a woman in her fifties or sixties with lung cancer.

For this clone: Distinct nucleotide sequences in the sample also encode this CDR3. The V call is TRBV28, the J call TRBJ2-2; 8 positions match TRBD1. With 10 bases clipped from V and 4 bases from J, the junction kept 11 bases outside the gene matches. CDR1 and CDR2 (germline): MDHEN, SYDVKM. The CDR3 length is 15 residues. The chain's CDR3 is CATWSRGQGTGELFF. As DNA, the CDR3 is TGTGCCACCTGGTCCAGGGGGCAAGGCACCGGGGAGCTGTTTTTT.

The chain links TRBV29-1 to TRBJ2-7; D gene unclear. The CDR3 contains 14 residues. Germline CDR1 is SQVTM and CDR2 is ANQGSEA. V lost 4 bases and J lost 0, with 13 bases in between. As DNA, the CDR3 is TGCAGCGTTGCCCTACAGTTCGGCTCCTACGAGCAGTACTTC. Its translation is CSVALQFGSYEQYF.

V usage is TRBV5-6 and J usage is TRBJ1-3; D gene unclear. CDR1 and CDR2 from the germline V gene are SGHDT and YYEEEE. The CDR3 runs to 14 residues. Trimming took 4 bases from V and 2 from J, leaving 10 bases between them. CDR3 sequence: CASSGFGTGNTIYF. The CDR3, as DNA: TGTGCCAGCAGCGGTTTTGGGACTGGAAACACCATATATTTT.

V and J are TRBV5-1 and TRBJ2-3; 10 bases map to TRBD2. The CDR3 contains 16 residues. V lost 0 bases, J lost 6 bases, and 7 bases stayed unmatched. Germline CDR1 reads SGHRS; CDR2 reads YFSETQ. The CDR3 is CASSLGSSGRFDTQYF. The CDR3 region has the DNA TGCGCCAGCAGCTTGGGTTCTAGCGGGAGATTCGATACGCAGTATTTT.

The J gene is TRBJ2-1, the V gene TRBV2; 13 bases align to TRBD2. CDR3 length equals 16 residues. J gave up 7 bases and V 6 bases, and 9 bases lay outside the gene matches. CDR1 SNHLY and CDR2 FYNNEI come from the germline V gene. DNA of the CDR3: TGTGCCAGCAGCCGAGGAACTAGCGGGAGGGGGAATGAGCAGTTCTTC. This gives the protein CASSRGTSGRGNEQFF.

The V gene is TRBV11-2, the J gene TRBJ2-1; weak D call: TRBD1 (6 bases). The CDR3 is 14 amino acids. CDR1 SGHAT and CDR2 FQNNGV come from the germline V gene. V was shortened by 5 bases and J by 5 bases, with 13 bases between the two germline ends. CDR3 in amino acids: CASSQFNRDNEQFF. The CDR3 DNA sequence: TGTGCCAGCAGCCAATTTAACAGGGACAATGAGCAGTTCTTC.

The J gene is TRBJ2-7, the V gene TRBV6-2 or TRBV6-3; D ambiguous. Trimming left V 0 bases short and J 3 bases short, with 12 bases between. This CDR3 spans 15 amino acids. CDR1 MNHEY and CDR2 SVGEGT come from the germline V gene. CDR3 loop: CASSYSSNGYYEQYF. The CDR3 DNA reads as TGTGCCAGCAGTTACTCGAGTAACGGATACTACGAGCAGTACTTC.

The V call is TRBV6-5, the J call TRBJ2-7, with 7 bases lining up with TRBD2. Looked up from germline, CDR1 is MNHEY and CDR2 is SVGAGI. V lost 6 bases and J lost 2; bases outside the gene matches: 10. CDR3 length: 15 amino acids. CDR3 bases: TGTGCCAGCAGAGCTCCGGAGACTAGCCCCTACGAGCAGTACTTC. Translated, it gives CASRAPETSPYEQYF.

Comment on this clone: Other nucleotide sequences from this sample produce the same CDR3. This rearrangement joins TRBV18 to TRBJ1-2; tentatively, D is TRBD1 (6 bases). From germline, CDR1 is KGHSH and CDR2 LQKENI. The V and J ends lost 5 bases and 5 bases respectively, with 12 bases between them. CDR3 length equals 13 residues. The CDR3 DNA is TGTGCCAGCTCAGGCCAGGGGAATTATGGCTACACCTTC. This translates into CASSGQGNYGYTF.

J is TRBJ1-1 and V is TRBV24-1; weak D call: TRBD1 (5 bases). V lost 2 bases and J lost 1, with 10 bases in between. The germline V gene has CDR1 KGHDR and CDR2 SFDVKD. The CDR3 sequence is 15 residues long. The CDR3 spells CATSDSSQGNTEAFF. As DNA, the CDR3 is TGTGCCACCAGTGATTCTAGCCAGGGGAACACTGAAGCTTTCTTT.

The V call is TRBV5-4, the J call TRBJ1-1; no reliable D call. The germline CDR1 and CDR2 sequences are SGHNT and YYREEE (reference sequence). The V end lost 0 bases, the J end lost 4 bases, and 13 bases lay between the germline ends. This CDR3 spans 15 amino acids. The DNA of the CDR3 is TGTGCCAGCAGCTTGGGTCAGGCCACGGGCACTGAAGCTTTCTTT. Translating gives CASSLGQATGTEAFF.

This sequence joins TRBV4-1 and TRBJ1-1; the match to TRBD1 covers 7 bases. V trimming: 0 bases; J trimming: 8 bases; junction bases outside the gene matches: 6. Germline-derived CDR1 and CDR2 are MGHRA and YSYEKL. The CDR3 totals 14 residues. CDR3 nucleotide sequence: TGCGCCAGCAGCCAAGATCAGGGGGGGCAGGAAGCTTTCTTT. The encoded protein is CASSQDQGGQEAFF.

The rearrangement joins TRBV19 to TRBJ1-1; TRBD1 agrees at 7 bases. This CDR3 has 14 amino acids. CDR1 is LNHDA and CDR2 is SQIVND in the germline V gene (reference sequence). J was trimmed by 1 base and V by 6 bases; bases with no gene match: 5. The CDR3 loop reads CASSLTGPNTEAFF. The CDR3 DNA is TGTGCCAGTAGCCTGACAGGGCCGAACACTGAAGCTTTCTTT. Full variable domain (missing parts from reference TRBV19 and TRBJ1-1): DGGITQSPKYLFRKEGQNVTLSCEQNLNHDAMYWYRQDPGQGLRLIYYSQIVNDFQKGDIAEGYSVSREKKESFPLTVTSAQKNPTAFYLCASSLTGPNTEAFFGQGTRLTVV.

The chain couples TRBV27 to TRBJ1-6, with D possibly TRBD1 on 5 matching bases. V was pared by 5 bases and J by 5 bases, with 7 bases between. Per germline, CDR1 MNHEY and CDR2 SMNVEV (reference sequence). CDR3 length: 13 residues. The CDR3 DNA follows: TGTGCCAGCAGTGGGACGGATAATTCACCCCTCCACTTT. As protein: CASSGTDNSPLHF.

The rearrangement joins TRBV19 to TRBJ1-5; 12 nucleotides line up with TRBD1. Looked up from germline, CDR1 is LNHDA and CDR2 is SQIVND (reference sequence). The CDR3 covers 18 residues. V lost 6 bases to trimming and J lost 0 bases; unmatched junction nucleotides: 9. DNA for the CDR3: TGTGCCAGTAGGGGGACAGGGGGCCAAAGTTATAGCAATCAGCCCCAGCATTTT. It translates to CASRGTGGQSYSNQPQHF.

Only one count was recorded for this clone. This sequence joins TRBV2 and TRBJ1-1; unclear D gene. CDR3 length equals 13 residues. From germline, CDR1 is SNHLY and CDR2 FYNNEI. The V gene lost 2 bases and the J gene lost 1 base, with 5 bases spanning the gap. As DNA, the CDR3 is TGTGCCAGCAGTGAACATAGGAACACTGAAGCTTTCTTT. This codes for CASSEHRNTEAFF.

The V call is TRBV18, the J call TRBJ1-6, with D unresolved. Trimming took off 3 bases at V and 9 bases at J, with 12 bases between the two ends. The CDR3 is 14 amino acids. CDR1 KGHSH and CDR2 LQKENI come from the germline V gene. CDR3 sequence: CASSPMERGSPLHF. The CDR3 DNA reads as TGTGCCAGCTCACCTATGGAGCGTGGTTCACCCCTCCACTTT. Full variable domain (outside the CDR3, taken from reference TRBV18 and TRBJ1-6): NAGVMQNPRHLVRRRGQEARLRCSPMKGHSHVYWYRQLPEEGLKFMVYLQKENIIDESGMPKERFSAEFPKEGPSILRIQQVVRGDSAAYFCASSPMERGSPLHFGNGTRLTVT.

V is TRBV10-3 and J is TRBJ2-5; D may be TRBD2 (6 bases). This CDR3 spans 14 amino acids. V shed 3 bases and J shed 3 bases, with 11 bases lying between them. Germline values: CDR1 ENHRY, CDR2 SYGVKD. CDR3 protein: CAISESGGEETQYF. The DNA for the CDR3 is TGTGCCATCAGTGAATCGGGCGGGGAAGAGACCCAGTACTTC.

About this clone: Other DNA variants within this sample encode the same CDR3. The chain is built from TRBV21-1 and TRBJ1-5. TRBV21-1 is given as a pseudogene. The CDR3 covers 15 residues. The CDR3 nucleotides are TGCGCCAGCAGCAACGGGGGACAAACGGGGGGGCCCCAGCATTTT. Residues: CASSNGGQTGGPQHF.

This chain joins TRBV5-6 and TRBJ1-5; 9 nucleotides line up with TRBD1. Germline CDR1 reads SGHDT; CDR2 reads YYEEEE. The junction had 1 base not matched to a gene; V was cut back by 0 bases and J by 6 bases. The CDR3 spans 14 residues. The DNA of the CDR3 is TGTGCCAGCAGCTTGGGGACAGGGGTTCAGCCCCAGCATTTT. Translated: CASSLGTGVQPQHF.

The chain recombines TRBV3-1 (or the pseudogene TRBV3-2) with TRBJ1-2; 9 bases align to TRBD1. The ends lost 5 bases at V and 3 bases at J; junction bases unmatched: 4. The CDR3 runs to 14 residues. Germline-derived CDR1 and CDR2 are LGHDT and YNNKEL (reference sequence). CDR3 coding DNA: TGTGCCAGCAGCACCCGGACAGGGGACTATGGCTACACCTTC. It codes for CASSTRTGDYGYTF.

The table lists this clone with a count of one. The chain recombines TRBV7-9 with TRBJ2-5, with D tentatively TRBD2 (6 bases). Germline V gene lookup returns CDR1 SEHNR and CDR2 FQNEAQ (reference sequence). V was shortened by 4 bases and J by 0 bases, with 12 bases between the two germline ends. CDR3 length: 15 amino acids. DNA of the CDR3: TGTGCCAGCAGCTCCCGGGGAGGAGACCAAGAGACCCAGTACTTC. Residues: CASSSRGGDQETQYF.